This TCR beta chain was captured in a study of beta chain features in type 1 diabetes. Expressed TCRB transcripts were sequenced because the entire RNA isolate underwent reverse transcription. Repertoires were generated with immunoSEQ multiplex PCR, while TCRdb's copy carries only in-frame clones and drops some. The repertoire holds 120,000 to 150,000 clones, about 10% seen once, with approximately 1.3% in the top ten. Germline CDR1 and CDR2: SNHLY and FYNNEI. There are 14 residues in the CDR3. V was pared by 7 bases and J by 4 bases, with 15 bases between. V usage is TRBV2 and J usage is TRBJ2-3; D remains unclear. The TCR was taken from a man aged 18 to 30 in good health. The sample taken for sequencing was naive CD4+ T cells from blood. CDR3 DNA: TGTGCCAGCAACCCGTCGGTGGTCGCAGATACGCAGTATTTT. It encodes CASNPSVVADTQYF.